This TCR beta chain was profiled in a study of blood T cell repertoires in COVID-19. TCRdb keeps only in-frame clones here, not all; method: immunoSEQ multiplex PCR. The sample shows some 130,000 clones, about nine tenths of them seen only once. The CDR3 loop spans 17 amino acids. Trimming left V 2 bases short and J 0 bases short, with 14 bases between. CDR1 is MDHEN, CDR2 SYDVKM, per germline. The sequencing sample was made of peripheral blood. This TCR derives from a woman in her 70s with COVID-19, enrolled during active disease. The V and J genes are TRBV28 and TRBJ1-5; maybe TRBD1 (6 bases). The CDR3 region has the DNA TGTGCCAGCAGTTTAACAGGGCGGGGGTATAGCAATCAGCCCCAGCATTTT. Its protein is CASSLTGRGYSNQPQHF.